This is a list of T cell receptor beta chains from one sample in a study of cytomegalovirus exposure and HLA in healthy donors. Clones were read by immunoSEQ multiplex PCR, and TCRdb kept only the in-frame ones, dropping some. The sample lists some 180,000 clones, roughly 84% occurring once. Sequences were obtained from PBMCs. These receptors came from a man younger than 40 in good health and CMV-seropositive. The CDR3 runs from the conserved cysteine through the conserved F or W. Some rows have no size entry. The others give once, few or many, or a class for an expanded clone.

clone_size j_call v_call cdr3_aa
- TRBJ2-3 TRBV9 CASSPRTGAADTQYF
once TRBJ2-3 TRBV2 CASSEKSGSQDTQYF
few TRBJ2-1 TRBV7-2 CASSPQGMIYNEQFF
- TRBJ2-7 TRBV5-4 CASSLGTDYEQYF
- TRBJ2-1 TRBV19 CASRELLAGGHEQFF
- TRBJ2-1 TRBV4-3 CASSQQRGSYNEQFF
few TRBJ1-1 TRBV28 CASDNQDNTEAFF
- TRBJ2-5 TRBV13 CASSNRLAGTRDTQYF
- TRBJ1-5 TRBV27 CASSFGAGNQPQHF
- TRBJ2-7 TRBV6-1 CASSEGGTGLRTYEQYF
- TRBJ2-5 TRBV5-4 CASSPPRGETQYF
- TRBJ2-5 TRBV28 CASSLVLAGGETQYF
- TRBJ2-3 TRBV11-3 CASSLFSGSTDTQYF
- TRBJ1-1 TRBV9 CASSVRGDTEAFF
once TRBJ2-1 TRBV18 CASSPGTSGRSSYNEQLF
few TRBJ2-7 TRBV4-1 CASSPRRESRNEQYF